This T cell receptor beta chain was retrieved from a study of blood T cell repertoires in COVID-19. Study background: Samples came from the United States, Italy and Spain, spanning acute and convalescent COVID-19. PBMCs, B-cell-depleted T cells, or T cells provided the cDNA or gDNA that made up the material.

This CDR3 contains 15 residues. Trimming cost V 3 bases and J 5 bases; bases outside gene matches: 4. Germline CDR1 is DFQATT and CDR2 is SNEGSKA (reference sequence). The authors' processing: Amplification of reference gene primers provided the estimated nucleated cell counts. Produced via immunoSEQ multiplex PCR; TCRdb's table is partial and in-frame only. V, J and clone size reflect that table, while D and trimming were determined from the DNA. The data hold over 65,000 clones, with 81% observed a single time. The specimen sequenced was peripheral blood. The chain joins TRBV20-1 to TRBJ2-2; 12 bases are shared with TRBD2. The sequence was obtained from an elderly man with acute or convalescent COVID-19. The CDR3 bases are TGCAGTGCTAGTTGGACTAGCGGGATGACCGGGGAGCTGTTTTTT. As protein: CSASWTSGMTGELFF.